This T cell receptor (beta chain) emerged from a study of blood T cell repertoires in COVID-19. Looking at the study overall: The United States, Italy and Spain provided the acute and convalescent COVID-19 samples. Nucleic acid was either cDNA or gDNA, and it came from T cells, B-cell-depleted T cells, or PBMCs.

Authors' processing steps: Reference gene primer amplification in the assay estimated nucleated cell counts. Measured with immunoSEQ multiplex PCR; TCRdb has only the in-frame clones, and not every one. That table furnishes V, J and clone size, whereas the DNA furnished D and trimming. The repertoire holds tens of thousands of clones, under 85% seen once, with approximately 30% in the top ten. The CDR3 loop spans 14 amino acids. Trimming removed 7 bases from V and 8 bases from J; junction bases left unmatched: 8. Germline CDR1 LNHNV, CDR2 YYDKDF (reference sequence). J is TRBJ1-6 and V is TRBV15; 7 nucleotides align to TRBD1. The receptor comes from a woman older than 75 with acute or convalescent COVID-19. Sequencing input: peripheral blood. CDR3 bases: TGTGCCACCACCCCGGGACAGTTCCATTCACCCCTCCACTTT. Its protein product is CATTPGQFHSPLHF.